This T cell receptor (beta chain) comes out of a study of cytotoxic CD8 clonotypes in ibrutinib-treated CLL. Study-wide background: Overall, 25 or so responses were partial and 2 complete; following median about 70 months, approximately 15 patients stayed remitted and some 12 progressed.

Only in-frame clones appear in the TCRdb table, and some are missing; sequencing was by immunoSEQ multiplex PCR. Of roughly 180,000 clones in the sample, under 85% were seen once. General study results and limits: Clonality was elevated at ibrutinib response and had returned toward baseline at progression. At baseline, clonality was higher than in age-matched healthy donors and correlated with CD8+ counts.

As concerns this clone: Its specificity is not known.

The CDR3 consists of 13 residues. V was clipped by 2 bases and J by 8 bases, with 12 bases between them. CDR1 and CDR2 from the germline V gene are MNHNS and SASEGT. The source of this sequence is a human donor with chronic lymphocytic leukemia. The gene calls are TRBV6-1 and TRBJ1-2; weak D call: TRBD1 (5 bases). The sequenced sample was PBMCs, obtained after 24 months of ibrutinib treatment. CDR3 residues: CASSERMGDGYTF. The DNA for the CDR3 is TGTGCCAGCAGTGAACGGATGGGGGACGGCTACACCTTC.